This T cell receptor beta chain emerged from a study of cytomegalovirus exposure and HLA in healthy donors. Study results and caveats: Listed as cytomegalovirus-associated were around 160 TCR beta chains.

Clones were sequenced by immunoSEQ multiplex PCR, and TCRdb holds only the in-frame ones, with some missing. The data contain 250,000 to 300,000 clones, almost 90% of them singletons. On this clone itself: Its antigen remains unknown. Other nucleotide sequences in the sample specify the same CDR3.

V gave up 3 bases and J gave up 5 bases; unmatched junction bases: 7. The CDR3 is 15 residues long. Germline V CDR1 and CDR2: MDHEN, SYDVKM. The chain employs TRBV28 and TRBJ2-3; 8 nucleotides agree with TRBD1. The sample consisted of PBMCs. The clonotype comes from a woman aged 18 to 35 in good health and CMV-seronegative. CDR3 amino acids: CASSFAGQGIDTQYF. The CDR3 nucleotides are TGTGCCAGCAGTTTCGCCGGACAGGGTATAGATACGCAGTATTTT.